This TCR beta chain was observed in a study of CD8 T cells in Susac syndrome. CD8+ and CD4+ blood T cells underwent TCR beta sequencing. Reverse transcription of roughly 0.45 to 1 ug RNA was performed with random hexamers. One entry per CDR3 protein results from TCRdb running MiXCR on the immunoSEQ multiplex PCR reads. This sample carries 75,000 or so distinct CDR3 sequences, 94% of them seen once, and the ten largest clones take approximately 0.92%. This CDR3 comprises 14 residues. Germline lookup yields CDR1 MNHEY and CDR2 SVGEGT. V gave up 2 bases and J gave up 4 bases; unmatched junction bases: 2.

The clonotype comes from a human donor with Susac syndrome. The chain has TRBV6-2 or TRBV6-3 and TRBJ2-1, with TRBD1 matching over 7 bases. The sample comprised CD8+ T cells from PBMCs. The CDR3 loop reads CASSYPTGYNEQFF. CDR3 sequence (DNA): TGTGCCAGCAGTTACCCGACAGGGTACAATGAGCAGTTCTTC.